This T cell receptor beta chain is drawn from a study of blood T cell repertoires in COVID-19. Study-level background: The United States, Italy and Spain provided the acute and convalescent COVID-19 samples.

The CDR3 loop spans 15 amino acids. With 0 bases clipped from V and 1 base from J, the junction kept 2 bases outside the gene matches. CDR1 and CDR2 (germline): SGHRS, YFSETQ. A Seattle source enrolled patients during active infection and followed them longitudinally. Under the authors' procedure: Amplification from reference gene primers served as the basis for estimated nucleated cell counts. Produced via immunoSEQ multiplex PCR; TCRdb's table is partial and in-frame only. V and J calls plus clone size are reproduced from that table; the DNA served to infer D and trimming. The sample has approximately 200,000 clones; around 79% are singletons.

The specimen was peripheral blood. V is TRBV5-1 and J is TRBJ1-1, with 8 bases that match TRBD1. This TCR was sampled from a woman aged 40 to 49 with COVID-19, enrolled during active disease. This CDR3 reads CASSLAGTGNTEAFF. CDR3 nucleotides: TGCGCCAGCAGCTTGGCCGGGACAGGGAACACTGAAGCTTTCTTT.